This T cell receptor beta chain was recorded in a study of human versus mouse CDR3 diversity and MHC coevolution. The CDR3 length is 15 residues. J gave up 4 bases and V 0 bases, and 3 bases lay outside the gene matches. Germline CDR1 and CDR2: MNHEY and SVGAGI. Clones were sequenced by immunoSEQ multiplex PCR, and TCRdb holds only the in-frame ones, with some missing. Among tens of thousands of clones listed, 94% were seen once. Sequenced sample: naive CD4+ T cells from blood. Subset noted: CD45RO-negative CD62L-positive naive CD4 T cells. The chain employs TRBV6-5 and TRBJ2-3; 8 bases map to TRBD1. The sequence was obtained from a person between 55 and 69 years old in good health. The CDR3: CASSYSDRGSDTQYF. CDR3 sequence (DNA): TGTGCCAGCAGTTACTCTGACAGGGGTTCAGATACGCAGTATTTT.